This TCR beta chain is from a study of patients and donors after allogeneic stem cell transplantation. Germline CDR1 and CDR2: MNHNS and SASEGT. CDR3 length: 15 amino acids. Trimming cost V 6 bases and J 1 base; bases outside gene matches: 5. TCRdb reprocessed the RT-PCR reads via MiXCR and lists one record per CDR3 protein. The table shows about 410,000 distinct CDR3 sequences, with roughly 17% occurring only once. This clonotype turned up a few times. The J gene is TRBJ2-1, the V gene TRBV6-1, with 8 bases lining up with TRBD2. Material: blood, either unsorted or a sorted T cell fraction (not recorded which). The TCR comes from a human donor who was either an allogeneic HSCT recipient or a stem cell or donor lymphocyte infusion donor (not recorded which). It is not recorded whose cells these are; they may come from a transplant donor. CDR3 nucleotides: TGTGCCAGCAGCGCTAGCGGGCTATCCTACAATGAGCAGTTCTTC. This sequence encodes CASSASGLSYNEQFF.